The following is a T cell receptor (beta chain) sequence with its context. Antigen: not known. The data were obtained in a study of graft-versus-host responses after intestinal transplantation. This table comes from immunoSEQ multiplex PCR, and its TCRdb copy is limited to in-frame clones, with some not included. The sample has tens of thousands of clones, about 94% seen once. This CDR3 is built from 17 residues. The V end lost 0 bases, the J end lost 4 bases, and 13 bases lay between the germline ends. Germline values: CDR1 LGHNA, CDR2 YNFKEQ. The receptor comes from a human donor who was the organ donor for an intestinal transplant. The input for sequencing was unstimulated CD4+ T cells sorted from spleen or lymph node cells, taken before transplant. V usage is TRBV4-2 and J usage is TRBJ2-6; TRBD2 might be the D (5 bases). The CDR3 reads CASSQDRGVVGANVLTF. The CDR3 DNA is TGTGCCAGCAGCCAAGATCGGGGAGTGGTCGGGGCCAACGTCCTGACTTTC.